Only a few counts were recorded for the clone carrying this TCR beta chain. Its specificity is not known. The data were taken from a study of T-cell memory formation after mild COVID-19. Study overall: For the most part, TCR clusters were specific to one donor. Study-level points and caveats: Of the contracting clones, CD4+ ones lay mainly in CM and EM, and CD8+ ones in EMRA. The pre-infection memory compartment contained some responding clones, suggesting cross-reactive memory joined.

Libraries for TCRalpha and TCRbeta carried sample barcodes and unique molecular identifiers via 5'RACE. Using its own MiXCR run on the 5' RACE reads, TCRdb lists one record per CDR3 protein. The table records around 250,000 distinct CDR3 sequences, around 15% of them present only once. Germline V gives CDR1 SGHRS, CDR2 YFSETQ. This CDR3 contains 15 residues. V was clipped by 0 bases and J by 7 bases, with 14 bases between them. V gene TRBV5-1 combines with J gene TRBJ1-5; D unresolved. The TCR sequence derives from a man younger than 35 who had mild COVID-19 (a few samples of this study predate the infection). Cell type and time point are not known. Material for sequencing was PBMCs or a T cell subset sorted from them (not recorded which). The CDR3 spells CASSLDGDPSQPQHF. In nucleotides, the CDR3 is TGCGCCAGCAGCTTGGATGGAGACCCCAGCCAGCCCCAGCATTTT.